This is a list of T cell receptor beta chains from one sample in a study of OX40 agonist ivuxolimab in advanced cancers. Only in-frame clones appear in the TCRdb table, and some are missing; sequencing was by immunoSEQ multiplex PCR. The top ten hold less than 1.3% of the sample, which has around 45,000 clones, 88% seen once. The sample consisted of CD4+ or CD8+ T cells sorted from blood, taken in a trial of the OX40 agonist ivuxolimab. Source of these receptors: an adult with an advanced solid tumor such as melanoma, head and neck, liver or kidney cancer. Each CDR3 is given with its conserved first and last residue.

CDR3aa,v_gene,j_gene
CASSESGLNEKLFF,TRBV6-1,TRBJ1-4
CASMGLTYSPLHF,TRBV2,TRBJ1-6
CASTRAGFEETQYF,TRBV19,TRBJ2-5
CASSSSGTDTQYF,TRBV6-4,TRBJ2-3
CASSTQGRDAEAFF,TRBV7-3,TRBJ1-1
CASSQYTDTQYF,TRBV4-2,TRBJ2-3
CASSLKVGGTDTQYF,TRBV5-4,TRBJ2-3
CARSLVRGLYNEQFF,TRBV7-5,TRBJ2-1
CAISDPRSGRNTDTQYF,TRBV10-3,TRBJ2-3
CASSQVGQGFGYTF,TRBV4-2,TRBJ1-2
CASSAYAGTSGGELFF,TRBV9,TRBJ2-2
CASSPRNPDTGELFF,TRBV18,TRBJ2-2
CASSLAQSNYGYTF,TRBV7-9,TRBJ1-2
CASSLGTSGVYEQYF,TRBV18,TRBJ2-7
CAWSVESFYEQYF,TRBV30,TRBJ2-7
CASSDRVRRSEQFF,TRBV28,TRBJ2-1
CASSLQGNSPLHF,TRBV27,TRBJ1-6
CASSLALRDTEAFF,TRBV7-2,TRBJ1-1
CASSGWYQETQYF,TRBV6-5,TRBJ2-5
CASILRLYSGNTIYF,TRBV28,TRBJ1-3
CASSPTDTSGTEAFF,TRBV18,TRBJ1-1
CASSTQTGNTEAFF,TRBV5-1,TRBJ1-1